This T cell receptor beta chain was sequenced in a study of cytomegalovirus exposure and HLA in healthy donors. The wider study: The study placed 70% to 85% of its approximately 380 genotyped donors in the Caucasian-associated ancestry cluster.

Regarding this clone: What it binds is not known.

In germline, CDR1 is SNHLY, CDR2 FYNNEI. Trimming pared 3 bases from V and 6 bases from J, leaving 14 bases between. There are 14 residues in the CDR3. Overall study findings and caveats: Later analysis demonstrated an association between a missense DCLRE1C variant and TCR beta V- and J-gene trimming. Reported results showed that the classifier diagnosed cytomegalovirus status with high specificity and sensitivity.

PCR primers comprised 60 Vbeta and 13 Jbeta primers. TCRdb's copy holds only in-frame clones and misses some; the assay was immunoSEQ multiplex PCR. The sample lists 150,000 or so clones; 80% were seen once. Material: PBMCs. The V and J genes are TRBV2 and TRBJ2-5; D perhaps matches TRBD1 (6 bases). The receptor's source is a middle-aged woman in good health and CMV-seropositive. The DNA for the CDR3 is TGTGCCAGCAGTGATGCGACAGGCTGGAAGACCCAGTACTTC. Translating gives CASSDATGWKTQYF.